This T cell receptor (beta chain) came from a study of shared clonotypes between healthy human individuals. Study context: The study used three CD4 naive, three CD4 memory, two CD8 naive and one CD8 memory plate per donor.

From CD4+ cells came CD45RA+ naive and CD45RA-negative memory subsets. With regard to this clone: Its target is not known.

J was trimmed by 3 bases and V by 4 bases; bases with no gene match: 9. Germline CDR1 and CDR2: LNHNV and YYDKDF (reference sequence). The CDR3 sequence is 16 residues long. Repertoires were generated with immunoSEQ multiplex PCR, while TCRdb's copy carries only in-frame clones and drops some. The sample shows under 750,000 clones, 72% of them seen only once. The study, taken as a whole, reports: Naive subsets, compared against memory subsets, generally had larger estimated richness values. Clonotype sharing among the donors was expected to vary with sequencing depth.

The rearrangement uses TRBV15 and TRBJ1-5; 7 bases match TRBD1. Sequenced input: memory CD4+ T cells sorted from blood. Subset indicated: CD45RA-negative fraction. The sequence was collected from a woman in her 30s in good health. The CDR3 is CATSKRRDSSNQPQHF. Here the CDR3 DNA reads TGTGCCACCAGCAAACGAAGGGACAGCTCCAATCAGCCCCAGCATTTT. The whole variable domain, remainder taken from reference TRBV15 and TRBJ1-5, is DAMVIQNPRYQVTQFGKPVTLSCSQTLNHNVMYWYQQKSSQAPKLLFHYYDKDFNNEADTPDNFQSRRPNTSFCFLDIRSPGLGDTAMYLCATSKRRDSSNQPQHFGDGTRLSIL.